This T cell receptor (beta chain) was sequenced in a study of blood T cells in healthy people across ages. This clonotype was seen a handful of times. It was with a sample-barcoded 5' primer and a J-beta primer mix that a second PCR of roughly 6 to 12 cycles was run. A single record per CDR3 protein comes from TCRdb applying MiXCR to the 5' RACE reads. The table lists under 750,000 distinct CDR3 sequences, less than 60% of them singletons. This CDR3 has 13 amino acids. Germline V gene data show CDR1 as DFQATT and CDR2 as SNEGSKA (reference sequence). Trimming removed 1 base at V and 3 bases at J, with 8 bases between.

The receptor was derived from a man older than 75 in good health. Sequenced input: blood. V and J are TRBV20-1 and TRBJ2-3, with D unclear. The CDR3 DNA reads TGCAGTGCTAGAGCCCCAGGAACAGATACGCAGTATTTT. Its protein is CSARAPGTDTQYF.